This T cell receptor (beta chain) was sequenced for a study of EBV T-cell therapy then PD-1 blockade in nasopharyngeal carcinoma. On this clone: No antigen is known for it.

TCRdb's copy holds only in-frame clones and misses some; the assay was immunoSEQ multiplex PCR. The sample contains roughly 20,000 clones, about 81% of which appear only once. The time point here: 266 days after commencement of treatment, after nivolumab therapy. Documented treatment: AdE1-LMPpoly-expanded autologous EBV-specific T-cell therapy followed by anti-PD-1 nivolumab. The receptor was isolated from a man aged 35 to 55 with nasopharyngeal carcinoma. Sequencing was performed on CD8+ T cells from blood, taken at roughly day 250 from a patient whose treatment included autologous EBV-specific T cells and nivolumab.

In DNA form, the CDR3 reads TGTGCCAGCAGCGTAGCTCCCCTTAACACTGAAGCTTTCTTT. Protein product: CASSVAPLNTEAFF. The chain employs TRBV9 and TRBJ1-1, with D uncertain. Germline V lookup: CDR1 SGDLS, CDR2 YYNGEE. The CDR3 sequence is 14 residues long. V was cut by 0 bases and J by 2 bases, with 8 bases left in between.